This T cell receptor (beta chain) stems from a study of blood T cells in healthy people across ages (dated by TCRdb to the mid-2010s). Regarding the research as a whole: Template switching captured roughly one uniquely barcoded TCR beta cDNA molecule per two T cells in model experiments. Using deep sequencing normalized with unique cDNA molecular identifiers, the study measured how TCR beta repertoire diversity changes with age. The donors were divided into four age groups: young (average roughly 17 years), middle-aged (about 40), aged (about 61) and long-lived (around 80). Donors of different ages were randomly distributed across sequencing lanes to avoid experimental bias. Two additional independent replicas of 1 million unique cDNA reads from the same blood draw were analyzed for two donors (one aged 18 to 29 and one aged 80 or older). What the work shows at the level of the full study, not this receptor alone: Compared with the aged group, the long-lived group had more naive CD4+ T cells, fewer expanded clones and increased TCR diversity, a pattern suggesting age selection. Because profiling used bulk unsorted PBMCs, naive and antigen-experienced compartments could not be compared conclusively. As age increased, observed TCR beta diversity per million T cells dropped in a roughly linear way, and a significant reduction was already evident by age 40. Because donor CMV infection status was unknown, age-related changes in expanded clonotypes were potentially confounded. Observed TCR beta diversity correlated strongly with the percentage of naive T cells measured by flow cytometry. Estimates of total diversity based on one million sequenced T cells were regarded as lower bounds and as underestimates.

The library was prepared using 5' RACE. TCRdb lists the instrument as Illumina HiSeq 2500. A second PCR of roughly 6 to 11 cycles was run with a J-beta primer mix and a sample-barcoded 5' primer. A unique molecular identifier was introduced onto each TCR beta cDNA molecule by a template-switch 5' adaptor carrying 12 random nucleotides. At least 3 million CDR3-containing paired-end reads were obtained from each sample. First-strand cDNA was synthesized from all RNA with the Mint cDNA synthesis kit, primed by a TRBC-specific oligonucleotide. Following uracil-DNA glycosylase treatment, a first 18-cycle PCR with universal primers M1SS and BC2_uni_R was performed on all cDNA. The source study handled its data this way. Normalization of each sample was performed by random selection of 1 million high-quality reads, each carrying a distinct molecular identifier. Reads sharing molecular identifiers were discarded rather than binned into consensus sequences. MiTCR, set to a Q25 quality threshold and the strictest error-elimination algorithm, was used for CDR3 identification, clonotype clustering and error correction. Lower-bound total TCR beta diversity was estimated with a nonparametric unseen species model using Euler transformation. TCRdb handled the public reads itself, with Q25 trimming in fastp and clone calling in MiXCR, and kept productive beta chains. One record per CDR3 amino acid sequence lists the most common genes and DNA. What appears here as the V and J calls and clone size reflects TCRdb's work, not the paper's. This sample has 1.5 million to 2 million distinct CDR3 sequences in its table, and 40% to 55% of those were observed once. The top ten clonotypes cover around 2.1% of the sample.

The V end loses 4 bases and the J end loses 9 bases, and a stretch of 22 bases separates them. The germline V gene gives CDR1 as MNHEY and CDR2 as SVGAGI. The CDR3 covers 16 residues, taking in both the cysteine and the phenylalanine. The sequence is cut down to CDR3 DNA, 48 bases in frame from base 1. On this clonotype: It lacks a known antigen. Per-base quality was not reported, and no clone a single base away is much larger than it.

Systemically healthy Caucasian individuals from Russia, 35 to 50 in total and aged about 6 to 95 years, were included as donors. Around 10 milliliters of peripheral blood were collected from each donor into EDTA-treated Vacutainer tubes. Ficoll-Paque density-gradient centrifugation was used to isolate PBMCs, with at least 7 million obtained per sample. Total RNA was extracted from PBMCs with Trizol reagent, with at least 5 micrograms obtained per sample. The percentages of naive CD45RAhigh/CD27high T cells were determined by flow cytometry on a PBMC aliquot from every donor. The sequence links TRBV6-5 to TRBJ2-1; the D gene is tentatively TRBD1 or TRBD2, each matching 6 bases. Sequencing was done on a sample of blood. This sequence originates from a woman between 35 and 50 years old in good health. The CDR3: CASSSTGTRPRSEQFF. The DNA sequence is TGTGCCAGCAGTTCAACAGGGACTCGCCCTCGAAGTGAGCAGTTCTTC.